This T cell receptor (beta chain) came from a study of molecular identifiers for immune sequencing clone quantification. Whole-study findings and limits: Whereas clones above 20 RNA copies held under 1% of naive-cell molecules, they held over 98% of effector molecules. One cell's worth of spiked Jurkat TCR RNA was reportedly detectable among about a million naive cells.

This clonotype has ten or more counts. Its antigen is not identified. This CDR3 is built from 15 residues. Deletions cut 0 bases from V and 4 bases from J, with 13 bases between. Germline CDR1 and CDR2: MGHRA and YSYEKL. TCRdb called the PCR reads again in MiXCR, with one record for every CDR3 protein. The sample lists some 70,000 distinct CDR3 sequences; 15% to 20% were seen once. What was sequenced was naive CD8+ T cells from blood, with Jurkat cell RNA spiked in. Sample subset: FACS-sorted CD8+CD4-CCR7+CD45RA+ naive T cells. The TCR comes from a human donor in good health. Some libraries in this study had Jurkat cell RNA spiked in. This chain uses TRBV4-1 with TRBJ2-7, with D perhaps matching TRBD2 (6 bases). CDR3 loop: CASSQERLGAYEQYF. CDR3 coding DNA: TGCGCCAGCAGCCAAGAAAGACTAGGCGCGTACGAGCAGTACTTC.